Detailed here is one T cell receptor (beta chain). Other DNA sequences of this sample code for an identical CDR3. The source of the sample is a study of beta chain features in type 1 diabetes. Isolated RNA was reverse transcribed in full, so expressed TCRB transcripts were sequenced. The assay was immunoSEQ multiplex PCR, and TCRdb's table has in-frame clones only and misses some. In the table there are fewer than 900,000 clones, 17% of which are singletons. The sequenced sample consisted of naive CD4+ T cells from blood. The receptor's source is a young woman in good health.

In DNA form, the CDR3 reads TGTGCCAGTCGCAGCTCTGGGGCCAACGTCCTGACTTTC. Translating it yields CASRSSGANVLTF. The V call is TRBV19, the J call TRBJ2-6; D not certain. Germline loops: CDR1 LNHDA, CDR2 SQIVND (reference sequence). The CDR3 is 13 residues long. Trimming removed 8 bases from V and 0 bases from J, with 5 bases in between.